These 32 T cell receptor beta chains originate from one sample sequenced in a study of blood T cell repertoires in COVID-19. Clones were sequenced by immunoSEQ multiplex PCR, and TCRdb holds only the in-frame ones, with some missing. The sample holds about 130,000 clones; around 79% are singletons and the top ten take approximately 5.2%. Material: peripheral blood. These receptors were collected from a woman in her 70s with COVID-19, enrolled during active disease.

The rearrangement links TRBV6-6 to TRBJ2-1; 11 bases are shared with TRBD1. V lost 7 bases and J lost 7; bases outside the gene matches: 6. CDR3 size: 14 residues. Looked up from germline, CDR1 is MNHNY and CDR2 is SVGAGI (reference sequence). The CDR3, as DNA: TGTGCCAGCAAAACGGGGACAGGGGGAAATGAGCAGTTCTTC. Protein: CASKTGTGGNEQFF.

The rearrangement links TRBV6-5 to TRBJ1-2; a weak D match, TRBD1 (5 bases). The germline V gene has CDR1 MNHEY and CDR2 SVGAGI. The CDR3 totals 13 residues. V gave up 2 bases and J gave up 8 bases, with 12 bases separating them. As DNA, the CDR3 is TGTGCCAGCAGTTACCGGCAGGGTGAAGGCTACACCTTC. Protein: CASSYRQGEGYTF.

V and J are TRBV4-2 and TRBJ2-2; a possible D gene is TRBD1 (6 bases). Germline CDR1 LGHNA, CDR2 YNFKEQ. This CDR3 region has 14 residues. V lost 0 bases and J 5 bases, leaving 7 bases between the germline ends. This CDR3 is CASSQEGGTGELFF. The CDR3 DNA follows: TGTGCCAGCAGCCAAGAAGGGGGAACCGGGGAGCTGTTTTTT.

This chain joins TRBV9 and TRBJ1-3; tentative D call: TRBD1 (6 bases). Germline CDR1 SGDLS, CDR2 YYNGEE. V was trimmed by 4 bases and J by 0 bases, leaving 23 bases between them. The CDR3 is 19 residues long. The CDR3 region has the DNA TGTGCCAGCAGCCCTTTCCTTGGGGACACCTATTCCTCTGGAAACACCATATATTTT. This codes for CASSPFLGDTYSSGNTIYF.

The chain links TRBV5-6 to TRBJ1-2; D is perhaps TRBD1 (6 bases). Germline V lookup: CDR1 SGHDT, CDR2 YYEEEE. This CDR3 region has 14 residues. Trimming removed 4 bases from V and 4 bases from J, with 14 bases in between. CDR3 amino acids: CASSINRVAYGYTF. The CDR3 nucleotides read TGTGCCAGCAGCATCAACAGGGTGGCCTATGGCTACACCTTC.

The rearrangement uses TRBV2 and TRBJ2-1, with D possibly being TRBD1 (6 bases). V lost 8 bases and J 3 bases, leaving 17 bases between the germline ends. Germline loops: CDR1 SNHLY, CDR2 FYNNEI. The CDR3 totals 15 residues. The CDR3 is CASPSEDSYYNEQFF. For the CDR3, the DNA is TGTGCCAGCCCTTCTGAGGACAGTTACTACAATGAGCAGTTCTTC.

The chain carries TRBV7-2 and TRBJ1-2, with D hard to call. Germline lookup yields CDR1 SGHTA and CDR2 FQGNSA. The CDR3 is 14 amino acids. V gave up 0 bases and J gave up 10 bases, with 15 bases separating them. The CDR3 protein is CASSLAGTEAHYTF. CDR3 sequence (DNA): TGTGCCAGCAGCTTAGCCGGTACCGAGGCCCACTACACCTTC.

The V gene is TRBV6-1, the J gene TRBJ2-7; 8 bases line up with TRBD1. V lost 2 bases, J lost 5 bases, and 5 bases stayed unmatched. This CDR3 region has 14 residues. The V gene's germline CDR1 is MNHNS and CDR2 SASEGT. CDR3 DNA sequence: TGTGCCAGCAGTGAACTGACAGGGGTAAACGAGCAGTACTTC. Amino acid sequence: CASSELTGVNEQYF.

The V and J genes are TRBV4-2 and TRBJ2-2, with 11 bases matching TRBD2. Germline CDR1 and CDR2: LGHNA and YNFKEQ. The CDR3 is made up of 17 amino acids. The V and J ends lost 4 bases and 9 bases, in that order; junction bases with no gene match: 13. The CDR3 nucleotides are TGTGCCAGCAGCCGAACTAGCGGGGGCACAGGGGGGTGGGAGCTGTTTTTT. Protein sequence: CASSRTSGGTGGWELFF.

V usage is TRBV7-2 and J usage is TRBJ2-3, with D tentatively TRBD1 (6 bases). The germline V gene encodes CDR1 SGHTA and CDR2 FQGNSA. V was clipped by 3 bases and J by 3 bases, with 13 bases between them. This CDR3 region has 15 residues. CDR3: CASSFLTGNTDTQYF. The CDR3 DNA reads as TGTGCCAGCAGCTTCTTAACAGGGAATACAGATACGCAGTATTTT. Looking up the rest from reference TRBV7-2 and TRBJ2-3 gives the full variable domain: GAGVSQSPSNKVTEKGKDVELRCDPISGHTALYWYRQSLGQGLEFLIYFQGNSAPDKSGLPSDRFSAERTGGSVSTLTIQRTQQEDSAVYLCASSFLTGNTDTQYFGPGTRLTVL.

The J gene is TRBJ1-2, the V gene TRBV6-5; D uncertain. This CDR3 has 10 amino acids. The V and J ends lost 9 bases and 6 bases respectively, with 8 bases between them. CDR1 MNHEY and CDR2 SVGAGI come from the germline V gene. The CDR3 protein is CASRGHGYTF. The CDR3 DNA sequence: TGTGCCAGTCGAGGGCATGGCTACACCTTC.

The rearrangement uses TRBV6-5 and TRBJ2-2; 8 positions match TRBD1. Unmatched junction bases numbered 10, after V lost 10 bases and J lost 3 bases. The CDR3 sequence is 15 residues long. CDR1 and CDR2 (germline): MNHEY, SVGAGI. The CDR3 nucleotides are TGTGCCATCCCACGGGCAGGGGGCGACACCGGGGAGCTGTTTTTT. Protein product: CAIPRAGGDTGELFF.

The chain couples TRBV7-9 to TRBJ1-5; 7 bases map to TRBD1. J lost 3 bases, V lost 3 bases, and 2 bases had no gene match. Germline lookup yields CDR1 SEHNR and CDR2 FQNEAQ (reference sequence). This CDR3 has 14 amino acids. The CDR3 coding sequence is TGTGCCAGCAGCTTCGACAGGGACAATCAGCCCCAGCATTTT. Translation gives CASSFDRDNQPQHF. The full variable domain, its missing parts supplied by reference TRBV7-9 and TRBJ1-5, is DTGVSQNPRHKITKRGQNVTFRCDPISEHNRLYWYRQTLGQGPEFLTYFQNEAQLEKSRLLSDRFSAERPKGSFSTLEIQRTEQGDSAMYLCASSFDRDNQPQHFGDGTRLSIL.

The genes are TRBV6-5 and TRBJ2-7; 10 positions agree with TRBD1. Germline V gives CDR1 MNHEY, CDR2 SVGAGI. CDR3 length: 14 amino acids. V trimming: 6 bases; J trimming: 4 bases; junction bases outside the gene matches: 6. CDR3: CASRPTGGLYEQYF. The CDR3 DNA is TGTGCCAGCAGACCGACAGGGGGCTTATACGAGCAGTACTTC.

The chain uses TRBV7-6 and TRBJ2-3; D is uncertain. CDR3 length equals 15 residues. Trimming stripped 4 bases from V and 2 bases from J, with 13 bases between. CDR1 is SGHVS, CDR2 FNYEAQ, per germline. CDR3 residues: CASSSTPQSTDTQYF. DNA for the CDR3: TGTGCCAGCAGCTCGACTCCTCAGTCCACAGATACGCAGTATTTT.

The chain combines TRBV6-2 or TRBV6-3 with TRBJ1-1; 7 positions match TRBD1. CDR1 and CDR2 (germline): MNHEY, SVGEGT. The CDR3 is 15 residues long. Losses at the gene ends were 6 bases for V and 1 base for J; bases not matched to a gene: 8. CDR3 DNA: TGTGCCAGCAGCTCCCACAGGGGTAAGAACACTGAAGCTTTCTTT. It translates to CASSSHRGKNTEAFF.

V and J are TRBV5-1 and TRBJ2-3, with 8 bases fitting TRBD2. The germline V gene encodes CDR1 SGHRS and CDR2 YFSETQ. The CDR3 is 14 residues long. V lost 8 bases, J lost 2 bases, and 7 bases stayed unmatched. The CDR3 region is CASARGGATDTQYF. The CDR3 nucleotides read TGCGCCAGTGCCCGGGGGGGGGCCACAGATACGCAGTATTTT.

The CDR3 coding sequence is TGCGCCAGCAGCTTGGACGTGGTCGGGGAAAAACTGTTTTTT. It codes for CASSLDVVGEKLFF. V and J are TRBV5-1 and TRBJ1-4, with D hard to call. This CDR3 comprises 14 residues. The V end lost 0 bases, the J end lost 8 bases, and 11 bases lay between the germline ends. The V gene's germline CDR1 is SGHRS and CDR2 YFSETQ.

The rearrangement joins TRBV27 to TRBJ1-5, with 8 bases that match TRBD1. The CDR3 has 15 amino acids. CDR1 is MNHEY, CDR2 SMNVEV, per germline (reference sequence). V lost 5 bases to trimming and J lost 5 bases; unmatched junction nucleotides: 8. The DNA of the CDR3 is TGTGCCAGCAGTGCCGGGGACAGGAGACATCAGCCCCAGCATTTT. The encoded protein is CASSAGDRRHQPQHF.

The V call is TRBV4-1, the J call TRBJ2-7; 7 bases line up with TRBD1. V lost 2 bases, J lost 2 bases, and 9 bases stayed unmatched. Germline V gives CDR1 MGHRA, CDR2 YSYEKL. This CDR3 has 16 amino acids. CDR3 residues: CASSQRQGIGTYEQYF. The CDR3 nucleotides read TGCGCCAGCAGCCAAAGACAGGGAATAGGAACCTACGAGCAGTACTTC.

This clone was counted once. V gene TRBV11-2 combines with J gene TRBJ1-1; the match to TRBD1 covers 10 bases. Trimming cost V 4 bases and J 6 bases; bases outside gene matches: 5. Looked up from germline, CDR1 is SGHAT and CDR2 is FQNNGV. The CDR3 extends over 14 amino acids. CDR3 DNA sequence: TGTGCCAGCAGCTGGGGACAGGGGATCGCTGAAGCTTTCTTT. This encodes CASSWGQGIAEAFF.

The chain links TRBV30 to TRBJ1-4, with a possible D match to TRBD1 (5 bases). The germline CDR1 and CDR2 sequences are GTSNPN and SVGIG (reference sequence). V lost 0 bases, J lost 5 bases, and 13 bases lay in between. This CDR3 contains 15 residues. CDR3 protein: CAWSVGAGQNEKLFF. CDR3 sequence (DNA): TGTGCCTGGAGTGTAGGGGCAGGGCAGAATGAAAAACTGTTTTTT.

The V gene is TRBV12-3 or TRBV12-4, the J gene TRBJ1-2, with D hard to call. The CDR3 extends over 12 amino acids. Trimming removed 3 bases at V and 8 bases at J, with 10 bases between. CDR3 loop: CASSLEGYGYTF. The CDR3 nucleotides read TGTGCCAGCAGTTTGGAGGGTTACGGCTACACCTTC.

This clone appeared a few times. The rearrangement joins TRBV6-6 to TRBJ1-5; 7 bases line up with TRBD1. This CDR3 comprises 16 residues. Germline loops: CDR1 MNHNY, CDR2 SVGAGI (reference sequence). V lost 2 bases and J lost 5; bases outside the gene matches: 9. The CDR3 DNA is TGTGCCAGCAGTTACCCTTTGACAGGGTGGGATCAGCCCCAGCATTTT. It codes for CASSYPLTGWDQPQHF.

The chain uses TRBV28 and TRBJ1-5; TRBD1 agrees at 7 bases. This CDR3 is built from 16 residues. V shed 4 bases and J 3 bases; nucleotides not matched to a gene: 9. Germline loops: CDR1 MDHEN, CDR2 SYDVKM. The CDR3 reads CASSSQQGRVNQPQHF. The CDR3 DNA reads as TGTGCCAGCAGTTCGCAACAGGGGCGGGTCAATCAGCCCCAGCATTTT.

The J gene is TRBJ2-1, the V gene TRBV5-1, with a weak D call TRBD2 (5 bases). Trimming cost V 3 bases and J 0 bases, with 10 bases left between them. Germline V gene lookup returns CDR1 SGHRS and CDR2 YFSETQ. This CDR3 is built from 15 residues. This CDR3 reads CASSSDGSSYNEQFF. The CDR3 bases are TGCGCCAGCAGCTCAGATGGGAGCTCCTACAATGAGCAGTTCTTC. Supplemented by reference TRBV5-1 and TRBJ2-1, the full variable domain reads KAGVTQTPRYLIKTRGQQVTLSCSPISGHRSVSWYQQTPGQGLQFLFEYFSETQRNKGNFPGRFSGRQFSNSRSEMNVSTLELGDSALYLCASSSDGSSYNEQFFGPGTRLTVL.

V is TRBV5-5 and J is TRBJ2-7; 7 bases align to TRBD1. The CDR3 extends over 14 amino acids. V shed 5 bases, J shed 4 bases, and the junction held 9 bases outside the gene matches. Germline-derived CDR1 and CDR2 are SGHKS and YYEKEE (reference sequence). The CDR3 is CASSDLGQIYEQYF. The CDR3 bases are TGTGCCAGCAGTGACCTGGGACAGATATACGAGCAGTACTTC.

The rearrangement joins TRBV4-2 to TRBJ2-1; 9 positions agree with TRBD1. The CDR3 totals 14 residues. Trimming took 4 bases from V and 6 from J; bases not matched to a gene: 4. The germline V gene encodes CDR1 LGHNA and CDR2 YNFKEQ. This CDR3 reads CASSPGTGTNEQFF. CDR3 nucleotide sequence: TGTGCCAGCAGCCCCGGGACAGGGACCAATGAGCAGTTCTTC.

This clone was found a few times. This chain links TRBV5-4 with TRBJ1-1; D not resolved. The CDR3 runs 13 residues. V gave up 4 bases and J gave up 3 bases, with 10 bases separating them. The germline gives CDR1 SGHNT, CDR2 YYREEE (reference sequence). CDR3 sequence reads: CASSRESHTEAFF. The CDR3 region has the DNA TGTGCCAGCAGCCGGGAAAGCCACACTGAAGCTTTCTTT.

This clone was seen more than once but under ten times. This sequence joins TRBV3-1 (or the pseudogene TRBV3-2) and TRBJ2-5, with 13 positions matching TRBD2. The CDR3 sequence is 18 residues long. Germline trimming cut 0 bases from V and 1 base from J; bases unmatched to any gene: 5. Germline-derived CDR1 and CDR2 are LGHDT and YNNKEL (reference sequence). The CDR3 sequence is CASSQDGRLAGGQETQYF. For the CDR3, the DNA is TGTGCCAGCAGCCAAGATGGGAGACTAGCGGGGGGCCAAGAGACCCAGTACTTC.

The gene calls are TRBV14 and TRBJ1-1; tentatively, D is TRBD1 (5 bases). Germline CDR1 reads SGHDN; CDR2 reads FVKESK. The CDR3 loop spans 14 amino acids. Trimming removed 10 bases at V and 5 bases at J, with 20 bases between. The CDR3 nucleotides read TGTGCCACCCGGGAGGACGGGGCTCGAACTGAAGCTTTCTTT. Translating gives CATREDGARTEAFF.

The V and J genes are TRBV18 and TRBJ1-1, with 7 nucleotides matching TRBD1. The CDR3 has 14 amino acids. Trimming cost V 4 bases and J 6 bases; bases outside gene matches: 8. Germline CDR1 is KGHSH and CDR2 is LQKENI. In DNA, the CDR3 is TGTGCCAGCTCACTAGAACAGGGGAGCCCTGAAGCTTTCTTT. Its translation is CASSLEQGSPEAFF.